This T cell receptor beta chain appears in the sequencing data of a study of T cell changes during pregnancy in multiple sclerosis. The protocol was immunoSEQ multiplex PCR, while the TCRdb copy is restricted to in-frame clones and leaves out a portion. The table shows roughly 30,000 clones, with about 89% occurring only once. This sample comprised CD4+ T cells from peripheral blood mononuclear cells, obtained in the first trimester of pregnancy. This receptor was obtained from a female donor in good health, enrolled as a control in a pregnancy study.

DNA for the CDR3: TGTGCCAGCAGTTTAATCTATCGGTGGGCAAGCAATCAGCCCCAGCATTTT. This encodes CASSLIYRWASNQPQHF. V and J are TRBV28 and TRBJ1-5; D unclear. Germline V gene sequence: CDR1 MDHEN, CDR2 SYDVKM. Trimming removed 2 bases from V and 1 base from J, with 15 bases in between. The CDR3 runs to 17 residues. The variable domain in full, with the rest retrieved from reference TRBV28 and TRBJ1-5, is DVKVTQSSRYLVKRTGEKVFLECVQDMDHENMFWYRQDPGLGLRLIYFSYDVKMKEKGDIPEGYSVSREKKERFSLILESASTNQTSMYLCASSLIYRWASNQPQHFGDGTRLSIL.